Listed below are T cell receptor beta chains from one sample, sequenced in a study of Ad26.COV2.S vaccination and SARS-CoV-2 variants. TCRdb's table, derived via immunoSEQ multiplex PCR, lists solely in-frame clones and lacks some. In the table there are over 350,000 clones, approximately 90% of which are singletons. This sample comprised peripheral blood, obtained in a trial of Ad26.COV2.S vaccine versus placebo. These receptors originate from a person between 18 and 65 years old who received the Ad26.COV2.S COVID-19 vaccine or a placebo. CDR3s include the opening cysteine and the closing phenylalanine or tryptophan. D genes are given only for firm matches. Expanded clones get a size class; other rows say once, few or many, or leave the size out.

>TRBJ1-2|NA|TRBV15|NA
CATSRGSGGRNYGYTF
TGTGCCACCAGCAGGGGCTCGGGGGGACGCAACTATGGCTACACCTTC
>TRBJ1-3|NA|TRBV6-5|NA
CASRRSSGNTIYF
TGTGCCAGCAGGAGGAGCTCTGGAAACACCATATATTTT
>TRBJ2-4|TRBD1|TRBV5-6|NA
CASSTRTGGEVKNIQYF
TGTGCCAGCAGCACCAGGACAGGGGGCGAAGTCAAAAACATTCAGTACTTC
>TRBJ2-7|NA|TRBV15|NA
CATSPRGHRDTSYEQYF
TGTGCCACCAGCCCGAGGGGTCACCGGGACACGAGCTACGAGCAGTACTTC
>TRBJ1-1|NA|TRBV4-3|once
CASSLGNTEAFF
TGCGCCAGCAGCCTTGGGAACACTGAAGCTTTCTTT
>TRBJ2-3|TRBD2|TRBV7-9|NA
CASSLAGTSDTDTQYF
TGTGCCAGCAGCTTAGCGGGGACTAGCGACACAGATACGCAGTATTTT
>TRBJ1-1|NA|TRBV7-2|NA
CASSFRANTEAFF
TGTGCCAGCAGCTTTCGGGCAAACACTGAAGCTTTCTTT
>TRBJ2-5|TRBD2|TRBV7-8|NA
CASSSPFVPGGQETQYF
TGTGCCAGCAGCTCACCCTTCGTTCCGGGGGGCCAAGAGACCCAGTACTTC
>TRBJ1-5|NA|TRBV6-4|NA
CASSATPNSNQPQHF
TGTGCCAGCAGCGCAACACCAAATAGCAATCAGCCCCAGCATTTT
>TRBJ2-2|NA|TRBV4-1|NA
CASSRSNDGGGELFF
TGCGCCAGCAGCCGTTCAAACGACGGGGGCGGGGAGCTGTTTTTT
>TRBJ1-1|NA|TRBV7-9|NA
CASSFRQNTEAFF
TGTGCCAGCAGCTTCCGGCAGAACACTGAAGCTTTCTTT
>TRBJ2-7|NA|TRBV12-3/TRBV12-4|NA
CASSPGTYEQYF
TGTGCCAGCAGTCCCGGGACCTACGAGCAGTACTTC
>TRBJ2-7|TRBD2|TRBV24-1|NA
CATSDSGLAYEQYF
TGTGCCACCAGTGATTCGGGACTAGCCTACGAGCAGTACTTC
>TRBJ1-1|NA|TRBV3-1/TRBV3-2|NA
CASSQGRTADTEAFF
TGTGCCAGCAGCCAAGGAAGGACCGCAGACACTGAAGCTTTCTTT
>TRBJ2-7|NA|TRBV5-5|NA
CASSSPRGRGTVHEQYF
TGTGCCAGCAGCTCACCAAGGGGCAGGGGTACTGTCCACGAGCAGTACTTC
>TRBJ1-3|NA|TRBV6-1|NA
CASSELDSGNTIYF
TGTGCCAGCAGTGAATTGGACTCTGGAAACACCATATATTTT
>TRBJ2-1|NA|TRBV5-1|NA
CASSLPGPGEQFF
TGCGCCAGCAGCTTGCCCGGGCCAGGGGAGCAGTTCTTC
>TRBJ2-7|NA|TRBV6-5|once
CASSPGRSYEQYF
TGTGCCAGCAGCCCGGGACGGAGTTACGAGCAGTACTTC
>TRBJ1-1|TRBD1|TRBV6-2/TRBV6-3|NA
CASSTPGQGNTEAFF
TGTGCCAGCAGCACACCTGGACAGGGCAACACTGAAGCTTTCTTT
>TRBJ1-4|NA|TRBV5-4|NA
CASSLRGATNEKLFF
TGTGCCAGCAGCTTGCGGGGAGCAACTAATGAAAAACTGTTTTTT
>TRBJ2-7|NA|TRBV5-1|NA
CASSLANEQYF
TGCGCCAGCAGCTTGGCCAACGAGCAGTACTTC
>TRBJ2-3|TRBD2|TRBV7-6|NA
CASSLERGFTDTQYF
TGTGCCAGCAGCTTAGAGCGGGGTTTCACAGATACGCAGTATTTT
>TRBJ1-2|NA|TRBV21-1|few
CASSKVTGQGAVYGYTF
TGTGCCAGCAGCAAAGTGACTGGGCAGGGGGCTGTCTATGGCTACACCTTC
>TRBJ2-1|TRBD1|TRBV5-1|once
CASSLVGTGGFEQFF
TGCGCCAGCAGCTTGGTGGGGACAGGGGGCTTTGAGCAGTTCTTC
>TRBJ1-5|NA|TRBV6-2/TRBV6-3|NA
CASSEQQGNQPQHF
TGTGCCAGCAGCGAACAACAGGGAAATCAGCCCCAGCATTTT
>TRBJ2-2|NA|TRBV15|NA
CAPILPDRLNTGELFF
TGTGCCCCCATATTACCGGACAGATTGAACACCGGGGAGCTGTTTTTT
>TRBJ1-1|NA|TRBV2|few
CASSGSGFMNTEAFF
TGTGCCAGCAGCGGCTCTGGGTTCATGAACACTGAAGCTTTCTTT
>TRBJ1-1|NA|TRBV6-5|NA
CASRVGLGLNTEAFF
TGTGCCAGCCGGGTGGGGCTTGGCCTGAACACTGAAGCTTTCTTT
>TRBJ1-1|NA|TRBV19|NA
CASSRTPDGLSAAFF
TGTGCCAGTAGTAGGACACCCGATGGGTTGAGCGCAGCTTTCTTT
>TRBJ1-4|TRBD1|TRBV30|NA
CAWSGDRNEKLFF
TGTGCCTGGAGTGGGGACAGAAATGAAAAACTGTTTTTT
>TRBJ2-5|NA|TRBV9|once
CASSQGVEETQYF
TGTGCCAGCTCGCAGGGAGTTGAAGAGACCCAGTACTTC
>TRBJ2-2|NA|TRBV7-9|NA
CASSLARDRNTGELFF
TGTGCCAGCAGCTTAGCGCGTGATCGAAACACCGGGGAGCTGTTTTTT